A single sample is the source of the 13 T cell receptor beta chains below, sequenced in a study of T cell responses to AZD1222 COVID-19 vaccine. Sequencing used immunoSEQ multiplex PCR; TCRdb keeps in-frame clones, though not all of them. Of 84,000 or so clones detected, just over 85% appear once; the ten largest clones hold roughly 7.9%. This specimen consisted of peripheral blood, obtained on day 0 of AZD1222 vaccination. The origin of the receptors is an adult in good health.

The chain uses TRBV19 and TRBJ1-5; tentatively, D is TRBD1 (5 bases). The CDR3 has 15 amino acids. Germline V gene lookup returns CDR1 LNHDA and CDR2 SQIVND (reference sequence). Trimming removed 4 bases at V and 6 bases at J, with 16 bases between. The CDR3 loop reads CASSRDGEAGQPQHF. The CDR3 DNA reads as TGTGCCAGTAGTAGGGACGGGGAGGCGGGTCAGCCCCAGCATTTT.

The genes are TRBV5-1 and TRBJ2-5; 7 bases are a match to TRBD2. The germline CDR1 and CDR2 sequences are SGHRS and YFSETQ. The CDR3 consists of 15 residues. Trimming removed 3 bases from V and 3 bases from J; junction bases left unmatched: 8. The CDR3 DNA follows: TGCGCCAGCAGCTCCCCTGGGGGGGGAAAAGAGACCCAGTACTTC. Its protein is CASSSPGGGKETQYF.

The CDR3 reads CATSLQAGNHNEQFF. The CDR3 DNA reads TGTGCCACCAGTCTACAGGCGGGAAACCACAATGAGCAGTTCTTC. This chain links TRBV24-1 with TRBJ2-1, with a weak D call TRBD2 (6 bases). The germline gives CDR1 KGHDR, CDR2 SFDVKD. Trimming took off 6 bases at V and 5 bases at J, with 16 bases between the two ends. The CDR3 is made up of 15 amino acids.

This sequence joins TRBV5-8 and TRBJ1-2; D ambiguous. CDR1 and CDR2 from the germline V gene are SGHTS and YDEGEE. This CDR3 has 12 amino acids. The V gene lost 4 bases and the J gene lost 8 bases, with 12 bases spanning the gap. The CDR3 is CASSPRLKGYTF. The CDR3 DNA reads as TGTGCCAGCAGCCCCCGTTTAAAGGGCTACACCTTC.

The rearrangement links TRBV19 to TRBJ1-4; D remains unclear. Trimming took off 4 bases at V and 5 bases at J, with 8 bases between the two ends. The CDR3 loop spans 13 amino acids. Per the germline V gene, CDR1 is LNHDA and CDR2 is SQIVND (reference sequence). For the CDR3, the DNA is TGTGCCAGTAGTACACGGGAGAATGAAAAACTGTTTTTT. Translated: CASSTRENEKLFF. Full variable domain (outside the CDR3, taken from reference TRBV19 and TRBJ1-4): DGGITQSPKYLFRKEGQNVTLSCEQNLNHDAMYWYRQDPGQGLRLIYYSQIVNDFQKGDIAEGYSVSREKKESFPLTVTSAQKNPTAFYLCASSTRENEKLFFGSGTQLSVL.

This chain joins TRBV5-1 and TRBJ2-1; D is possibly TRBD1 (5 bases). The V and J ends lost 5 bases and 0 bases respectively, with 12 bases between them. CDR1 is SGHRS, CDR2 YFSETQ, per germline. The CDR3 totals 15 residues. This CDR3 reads CASRSGPSSYNEQFF. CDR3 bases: TGCGCCAGCAGATCAGGGCCTAGCTCCTACAATGAGCAGTTCTTC.

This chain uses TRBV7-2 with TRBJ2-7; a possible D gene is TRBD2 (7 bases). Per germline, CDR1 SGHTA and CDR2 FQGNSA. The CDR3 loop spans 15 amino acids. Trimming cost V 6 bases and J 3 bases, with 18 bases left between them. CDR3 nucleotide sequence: TGTGCCAGCAGGGCACTCGCGGGGGCCGTCTACGAGCAGTACTTC. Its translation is CASRALAGAVYEQYF. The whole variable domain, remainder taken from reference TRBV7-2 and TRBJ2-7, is GAGVSQSPSNKVTEKGKDVELRCDPISGHTALYWYRQSLGQGLEFLIYFQGNSAPDKSGLPSDRFSAERTGGSVSTLTIQRTQQEDSAVYLCASRALAGAVYEQYFGPGTRLTVT.

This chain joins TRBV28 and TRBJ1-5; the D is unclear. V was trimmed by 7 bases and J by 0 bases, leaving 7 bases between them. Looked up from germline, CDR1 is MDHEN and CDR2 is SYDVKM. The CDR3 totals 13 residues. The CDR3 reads CASNSYSNQPQHF. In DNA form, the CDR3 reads TGTGCCAGCAACAGCTATAGCAATCAGCCCCAGCATTTT.

The CDR3 region has the DNA TGTGCCAGCAGCCCCGGAGGGGGGTCCTACGAGCAGTACTTC. Amino acid sequence: CASSPGGGSYEQYF. The chain couples TRBV4-2 to TRBJ2-7, with D perhaps matching TRBD1 or TRBD2 (6 bases each). The CDR3 covers 14 residues. CDR1 is LGHNA, CDR2 YNFKEQ, per germline. V was trimmed by 4 bases and J by 1 base, leaving 11 bases between them.

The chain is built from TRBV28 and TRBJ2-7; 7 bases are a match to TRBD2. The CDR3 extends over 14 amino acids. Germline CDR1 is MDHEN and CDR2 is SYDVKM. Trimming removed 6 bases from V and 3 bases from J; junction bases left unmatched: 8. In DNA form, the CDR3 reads TGTGCCAGCAGCCCCGCAGCGGGAATCTACGAGCAGTACTTC. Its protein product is CASSPAAGIYEQYF.

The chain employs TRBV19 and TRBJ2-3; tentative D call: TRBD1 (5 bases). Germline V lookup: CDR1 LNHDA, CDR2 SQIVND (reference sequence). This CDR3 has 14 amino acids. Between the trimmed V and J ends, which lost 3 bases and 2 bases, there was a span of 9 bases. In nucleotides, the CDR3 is TGTGCCAGTAGTATGTCCAGGGACACAGATACGCAGTATTTT. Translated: CASSMSRDTDTQYF.

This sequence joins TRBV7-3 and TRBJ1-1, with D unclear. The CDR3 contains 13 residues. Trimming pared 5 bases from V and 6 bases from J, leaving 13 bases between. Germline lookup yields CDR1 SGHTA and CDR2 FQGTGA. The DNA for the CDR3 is TGTGCCAGCAGCCAAGGCACCGATTCTGAAGCTTTCTTT. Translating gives CASSQGTDSEAFF.

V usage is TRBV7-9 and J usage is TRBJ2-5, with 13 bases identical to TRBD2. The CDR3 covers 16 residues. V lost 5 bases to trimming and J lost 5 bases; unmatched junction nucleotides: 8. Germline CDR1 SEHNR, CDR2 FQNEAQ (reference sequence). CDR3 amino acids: CASSPGLAGVRETQYF. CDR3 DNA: TGTGCCAGCAGCCCCGGACTAGCGGGAGTACGGGAGACCCAGTACTTC.